This TCR beta chain was identified in a study of T cells expressing NK-cell markers. General study findings and limits: Over 5 donors had dominant NKG2C+ clonotypes that comprised roughly 1.0-8% of their CD8+ T cells.

The CDR3 has 16 amino acids. Looked up from germline, CDR1 is SGHTA and CDR2 is FQGTGA. Researchers built TCR beta cDNA using 5'RACE template switching with UMIs. Using the 5' RACE reads, TCRdb records one entry per CDR3 protein without DNA. The clone table shows about 300,000 distinct CDR3 sequences, with the ten largest holding around 3.9%. As for this clonotype: The antigen remains unidentified.

The genes are TRBV7-3 and TRBJ2-1; TCRdb indicates TRBD2, and absent DNA this call remains unverified. The source is a woman between 18 and 75 years old in good health. The sequencing input was blood T cells: a sorted CD56 or NKG2C T cell subset, CD4+ or CD8+ T cells, or bulk PBMC T cells (not recorded which). CDR3 in amino acids: CASSPHVAQNYNEQFF.